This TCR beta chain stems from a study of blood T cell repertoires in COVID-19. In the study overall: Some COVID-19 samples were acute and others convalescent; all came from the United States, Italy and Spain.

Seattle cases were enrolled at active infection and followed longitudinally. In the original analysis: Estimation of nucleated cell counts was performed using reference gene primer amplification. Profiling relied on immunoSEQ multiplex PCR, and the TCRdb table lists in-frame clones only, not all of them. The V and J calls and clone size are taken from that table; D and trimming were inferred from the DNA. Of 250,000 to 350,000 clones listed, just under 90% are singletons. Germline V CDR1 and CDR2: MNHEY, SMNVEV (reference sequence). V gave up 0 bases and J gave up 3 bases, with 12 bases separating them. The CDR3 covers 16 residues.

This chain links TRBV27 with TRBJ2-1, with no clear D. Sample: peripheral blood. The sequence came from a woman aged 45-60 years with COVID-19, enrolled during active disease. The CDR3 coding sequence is TGTGCCAGCAGTTTATCGATATCACAGAGCTACAATGAGCAGTTCTTC. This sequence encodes CASSLSISQSYNEQFF.